Following are 13 T cell receptor beta chains from one sample sequenced in a study of PD-1 blockade in mismatch repair-deficient tumors. Assay: immunoSEQ multiplex PCR; the TCRdb copy retains only in-frame clones and omits some. The sample consists of about 67,000 clones, about 72% of them appearing once. The material was peripheral blood, obtained 2 weeks after starting pembrolizumab. These receptors came from an adult with mismatch repair-deficient cancer.

The V and J genes are TRBV28 and TRBJ2-3; D could derive from TRBD1 or TRBD2 (6 bases each). Trimming removed 6 bases from V and 6 bases from J, with 25 bases in between. This CDR3 is built from 17 residues. The V gene's germline CDR1 is MDHEN and CDR2 SYDVKM. CDR3 loop: CASSGPRGPASSDTQYF. In DNA, the CDR3 is TGTGCCAGCAGCGGACCCCGGGGGCCCGCTTCCTCCGATACGCAGTATTTT.

This clone has just a few counts. The chain recombines TRBV19 with TRBJ1-2, with D possibly TRBD1 on 5 matching bases. The CDR3 has 14 residues. Germline loops: CDR1 LNHDA, CDR2 SQIVND (reference sequence). Trimming removed 0 bases from V and 8 bases from J, with 13 bases in between. CDR3 in amino acids: CASSIDSAGFGYTF. DNA for the CDR3: TGTGCCAGTAGTATAGATAGTGCAGGGTTCGGCTACACCTTC.

The chain is built from TRBV6-1 and TRBJ2-3; weak D call: TRBD1 (6 bases). Germline loops: CDR1 MNHNS, CDR2 SASEGT. Between the trimmed V and J ends, which lost 6 bases and 1 base, there was a span of 14 bases. The CDR3 loop spans 15 amino acids. CDR3 bases: TGTGCCAGCAGCGGGACACTCTTAGGCACAGATACGCAGTATTTT. This encodes CASSGTLLGTDTQYF.

In its sample, this clone ranks as medium-sized. V and J are TRBV5-1 and TRBJ2-7; 7 bases fit TRBD1. In germline, CDR1 is SGHRS, CDR2 YFSETQ. CDR3 length: 14 residues. V was clipped by 0 bases and J by 3 bases; unmatched bases: 3. Here the CDR3 reads CASSLGGTDYEQYF. The CDR3 nucleotides read TGCGCCAGCAGCTTGGGGGGGACAGACTACGAGCAGTACTTC.

The V and J genes are TRBV6-1 and TRBJ1-4, with D tentatively TRBD1 (6 bases). Trimming took 10 bases from V and 6 from J, leaving 12 bases between them. The CDR3 runs to 12 residues. CDR1 is MNHNS and CDR2 is SASEGT in the germline V gene. CDR3 protein: CATHRVDEKLFF. The CDR3 region has the DNA TGTGCCACGCACAGGGTTGATGAAAAACTGTTTTTT.

The chain couples TRBV14 to TRBJ1-1; no clear D gene. Trimming removed 2 bases from V and 5 bases from J, with 9 bases in between. CDR1 and CDR2 from the germline V gene are SGHDN and FVKESK. The CDR3 has 13 amino acids. The CDR3 loop reads CASSQRAWTEAFF. The CDR3 DNA follows: TGTGCCAGCAGCCAAAGGGCTTGGACTGAAGCTTTCTTT. Supplemented by reference TRBV14 and TRBJ1-1, the full variable domain reads EAGVTQFPSHSVIEKGQTVTLRCDPISGHDNLYWYRRVMGKEIKFLLHFVKESKQDESGMPNNRFLAERTGGTYSTLKVQPAELEDSGVYFCASSQRAWTEAFFGQGTRLTVV.

This chain connects TRBV6-1 to TRBJ2-3; D is unresolved. Trimming took 5 bases from V and 5 from J, leaving 11 bases between them. CDR3 length: 13 residues. The germline V gene has CDR1 MNHNS and CDR2 SASEGT. In DNA, the CDR3 is TGTGCCAGCAGTTCCCTTTCTATAGATACGCAGTATTTT. This gives the protein CASSSLSIDTQYF.

This clone was detected only once. The chain joins TRBV5-1 to TRBJ2-7, with TRBD1 as a possible D gene (5 bases). V lost 1 base and J 2 bases, leaving 10 bases between the germline ends. The CDR3 has 14 amino acids. Germline V gene lookup returns CDR1 SGHRS and CDR2 YFSETQ. The CDR3 sequence: CASSLQGTAYEQYF. The CDR3 DNA is TGCGCCAGCAGCTTGCAGGGCACGGCCTACGAGCAGTACTTC.

The CDR3 spells CASSQHRDSNQPQHF. CDR3 bases: TGCGCCAGCAGCCAACACAGAGATAGCAATCAGCCCCAGCATTTT. The V gene is TRBV4-1, the J gene TRBJ1-5; D is uncertain. CDR3 size: 15 residues. V gave up 2 bases and J gave up 0 bases, with 8 bases separating them. CDR1 and CDR2 from the germline V gene are MGHRA and YSYEKL.

This sequence joins TRBV7-3 and TRBJ2-2; D is ambiguous. V was shortened by 1 base and J by 3 bases, with 6 bases between the two germline ends. The germline CDR1 and CDR2 sequences are SGHTA and FQGTGA. This CDR3 spans 14 amino acids. The CDR3: CASSLSRDTGELFF. The CDR3 nucleotides are TGTGCCAGCAGCTTAAGCCGAGACACCGGGGAGCTGTTTTTT. Full variable domain (rest looked up from reference TRBV7-3 and TRBJ2-2): GAGVSQTPSNKVTEKGKYVELRCDPISGHTALYWYRQSLGQGPEFLIYFQGTGAADDSGLPNDRFFAVRPEGSVSTLKIQRTERGDSAVYLCASSLSRDTGELFFGEGSRLTVL.

This clone has just a few counts. This chain connects TRBV27 to TRBJ1-2; D possibly corresponds to TRBD1 (6 bases). Germline assignment: CDR1 MNHEY and CDR2 SMNVEV (reference sequence). The length of the CDR3 is 15 residues. Trimming shortened V by 5 bases and J by 7 bases, and 20 bases separated the two germline ends. CDR3 sequence (DNA): TGTGCCAGCAGTGCGGCAGGCGGGGGCGCGAGTGGCTACACCTTC. Translated, it gives CASSAAGGGASGYTF.

The rearrangement uses TRBV20-1 and TRBJ2-5; D is unclear. This CDR3 is built from 10 residues. The germline V gene encodes CDR1 DFQATT and CDR2 SNEGSKA (reference sequence). V was cut by 8 bases and J by 2 bases, with 6 bases left in between. The CDR3 here is CSQLQETQYF. The CDR3, as DNA: TGCAGTCAACTACAAGAGACCCAGTACTTC.

The genes are TRBV2 and TRBJ2-5, with D possibly TRBD2 on 6 matching bases. There are 15 residues in the CDR3. Trimming took off 3 bases at V and 3 bases at J, with 14 bases between the two ends. Germline CDR1 reads SNHLY; CDR2 reads FYNNEI. The CDR3 sequence: CASSDREVVKETQYF. CDR3 nucleotides: TGTGCCAGCAGTGACAGGGAGGTCGTTAAAGAGACCCAGTACTTC.